The 27 T cell receptor beta chains reported below all come from one sample, sequenced in a study of cytotoxic CD8 clonotypes in ibrutinib-treated CLL. The data were produced by immunoSEQ multiplex PCR, yet TCRdb's version contains in-frame clones alone and is incomplete. This sample yields over 200,000 clones, of which around 70% are seen a single time; 5.9% belongs to the top ten. The sequences come from PBMCs, collected after 12 months of ibrutinib treatment. The receptors originated from a human donor with chronic lymphocytic leukemia.

The V call is TRBV19, the J call TRBJ2-2; maybe TRBD2 (6 bases). CDR3 size: 11 residues. CDR1 and CDR2 from the germline V gene are LNHDA and SQIVND (reference sequence). The CDR3 region is CVTRGSGELFF. As DNA, the CDR3 is TGTGTCACACGGGGGTCCGGGGAGCTGTTTTTT.

The CDR3 is CATQRDRGLFGYTF. The CDR3 DNA reads as TGTGCCACTCAAAGGGACAGGGGGCTCTTTGGCTACACCTTC. This rearrangement joins TRBV15 to TRBJ1-2; 12 nucleotides match TRBD1. Germline V gene lookup returns CDR1 LNHNV and CDR2 YYDKDF (reference sequence). This CDR3 spans 14 amino acids. The junction had 9 bases not matched to a gene; V was cut back by 9 bases and J by 7 bases.

The chain recombines TRBV2 with TRBJ2-7; TRBD1 matches at 7 bases. The length of the CDR3 is 14 residues. Germline V gene sequence: CDR1 SNHLY, CDR2 FYNNEI. With 1 base clipped from V and 1 base from J, the junction kept 1 base outside the gene matches. CDR3 sequence reads: CASSEDRGSYEQYF. In nucleotides, the CDR3 is TGTGCCAGCAGTGAAGACAGGGGATCCTACGAGCAGTACTTC.

This clone was seen a few times. The chain links TRBV4-3 to TRBJ2-4; TRBD2 matches 7 bases. The CDR3 consists of 19 residues. V shed 4 bases, J shed 0 bases, and the junction held 15 bases outside the gene matches. The germline gives CDR1 LGHNA, CDR2 YSLEER. In DNA form, the CDR3 reads TGCGCCAGCAGCCCGAGGGCGGGAGCCGATGTTCTAGCCAAAAACATTCAGTACTTC. It translates to CASSPRAGADVLAKNIQYF.

This chain joins TRBV23-1 and TRBJ1-3; D is ambiguous. TRBV23-1 is treated as an ORF (open reading frame) with a function not yet certain. The V gene lost 0 bases and the J gene lost 2 bases, with 29 bases spanning the gap. The CDR3 consists of 22 residues. CDR3 DNA: TGCGCCAGCAGTCAATCTGTGGGGTCGGGTTTCGGCGGGATCCAAACTGGAAACACCATATATTTT. It codes for CASSQSVGSGFGGIQTGNTIYF.

The chain joins TRBV21-1 to TRBJ1-1. TRBV21-1 is flagged as a pseudogene. The CDR3 extends over 19 amino acids. This CDR3 reads CASSKPPGGRADMNTEAFF. The CDR3 DNA is TGTGCCAGCAGCAAACCCCCGGGTGGGCGGGCAGACATGAACACTGAAGCTTTCTTT.

The chain employs TRBV5-1 and TRBJ1-4; D not certain. The CDR3 has 14 amino acids. Germline loops: CDR1 SGHRS, CDR2 YFSETQ. Trimming cost V 0 bases and J 7 bases, with 10 bases left between them. The CDR3 nucleotides are TGCGCCAGCAGCTTGGGGGTAGTAGGTGAAAAACTGTTTTTT. This translates into CASSLGVVGEKLFF. The full variable domain, with the rest looked up from reference TRBV5-1 and TRBJ1-4, is KAGVTQTPRYLIKTRGQQVTLSCSPISGHRSVSWYQQTPGQGLQFLFEYFSETQRNKGNFPGRFSGRQFSNSRSEMNVSTLELGDSALYLCASSLGVVGEKLFFGSGTQLSVL.

V and J are TRBV5-1 and TRBJ2-7, with D possibly being TRBD1 (6 bases). Germline CDR1 SGHRS, CDR2 YFSETQ. V lost 0 bases and J lost 2, with 15 bases in between. The CDR3 has 16 residues. The CDR3 region is CASSLVGQGPPYEQYF. The DNA for the CDR3 is TGCGCCAGCAGCTTGGTGGGGCAGGGGCCCCCCTACGAGCAGTACTTC. Looking up the rest from reference TRBV5-1 and TRBJ2-7 gives the full variable domain: KAGVTQTPRYLIKTRGQQVTLSCSPISGHRSVSWYQQTPGQGLQFLFEYFSETQRNKGNFPGRFSGRQFSNSRSEMNVSTLELGDSALYLCASSLVGQGPPYEQYFGPGTRLTVT.

This clone occurred a few times. The genes are TRBV18 and TRBJ2-2; D unclear. V lost 2 bases, J lost 1 base, and 8 bases lay in between. The germline V gene encodes CDR1 KGHSH and CDR2 LQKENI. This CDR3 region has 15 residues. CDR3 amino acids: CASSPNWVNTGELFF. CDR3 nucleotides: TGTGCCAGCTCACCAAATTGGGTGAACACCGGGGAGCTGTTTTTT.

The chain has TRBV29-1 and TRBJ1-2; D is possibly TRBD1 (6 bases). Trimming stripped 7 bases from V and 6 bases from J, with 15 bases between. CDR1 and CDR2 from the germline V gene are SQVTM and ANQGSEA. CDR3 length equals 12 residues. CDR3 coding DNA: TGCAGCGCACGGTCGACAGGCCATGGCTACACCTTC. Translated: CSARSTGHGYTF.

This chain connects TRBV27 to TRBJ1-5; 8 nucleotides align to TRBD1. The V gene end was trimmed by 1 base and the J gene end by 4 bases; junction bases not matched to a gene: 0. The CDR3 runs to 14 residues. From germline, CDR1 is MNHEY and CDR2 SMNVEV (reference sequence). The CDR3 loop is CASSLYRGNQPQHF. The CDR3 DNA is TGTGCCAGCAGTTTATACAGGGGGAATCAGCCCCAGCATTTT.

This chain joins TRBV6-6 and TRBJ1-1; a possible D gene is TRBD1 (6 bases). The CDR3 runs to 15 residues. V was cut by 6 bases and J by 0 bases, with 14 bases left in between. In germline, CDR1 is MNHNY, CDR2 SVGAGI (reference sequence). DNA for the CDR3: TGTGCCAGCAGCCCTCAGGGGCGATTGAACACTGAAGCTTTCTTT. Residues: CASSPQGRLNTEAFF.

This chain links TRBV28 with TRBJ2-7, with a tentative D call TRBD2 (7 bases). Germline assignment: CDR1 MDHEN and CDR2 SYDVKM. This CDR3 contains 15 residues. Trimming stripped 6 bases from V and 5 bases from J, with 20 bases between. CDR3 DNA: TGTGCCAGCAGCCCCGCGGGGGCACTAAGGCACGAGCAGTACTTC. Protein: CASSPAGALRHEQYF.

The rearrangement links TRBV9 to TRBJ1-1, with no clear D. CDR1 and CDR2 (germline): SGDLS, YYNGEE. Deletions cut 0 bases from V and 1 base from J, with 10 bases between. This CDR3 has 15 amino acids. The chain's CDR3 is CASSVGKGGNTEAFF. The CDR3 DNA is TGTGCCAGCAGCGTAGGGAAGGGTGGGAACACTGAAGCTTTCTTT.

This chain connects TRBV5-1 to TRBJ2-7, with 7 bases identical to TRBD2. In germline, CDR1 is SGHRS, CDR2 YFSETQ. V lost 4 bases and J lost 6; bases outside the gene matches: 7. The CDR3 spans 13 residues. Here the CDR3 DNA reads TGCGCCAGCAGCCTAGGACTAGGGTTCGAGCAGTACTTC. It is translated as CASSLGLGFEQYF.

This chain links TRBV6-5 with TRBJ2-5; 9 bases align to TRBD2. Germline V gene lookup returns CDR1 MNHEY and CDR2 SVGAGI. CDR3 length: 14 amino acids. Trimming cost V 4 bases and J 4 bases; bases outside gene matches: 4. The CDR3 bases are TGTGCCAGCAGTTCCGGGACTAGCTTAGAGACCCAGTACTTC. It is translated as CASSSGTSLETQYF.

This clone was seen a few times. The gene calls are TRBV25-1 and TRBJ1-6; 8 bases map to TRBD1. This CDR3 has 13 residues. J lost 10 bases, V lost 5 bases, and 4 bases had no gene match. Looked up from germline, CDR1 is MGHDK and CDR2 is SYGVNS. The DNA of the CDR3 is TGTGCCAGCAGTTTACAGGGGGGATCACCCCTCCACTTT. Translation: CASSLQGGSPLHF.

The J gene is TRBJ1-1, the V gene TRBV5-1; 7 nucleotides agree with TRBD1. The length of the CDR3 is 14 residues. V was clipped by 4 bases and J by 1 base; unmatched bases: 4. From germline, CDR1 is SGHRS and CDR2 YFSETQ. The CDR3 sequence: CASSRDRGNTEAFF. In DNA form, the CDR3 reads TGCGCCAGCAGCCGGGACAGAGGGAACACTGAAGCTTTCTTT.

The chain joins TRBV5-6 to TRBJ2-5; D might be TRBD2 (6 bases). CDR1 is SGHDT and CDR2 is YYEEEE in the germline V gene. The CDR3 is 13 residues long. V lost 7 bases, J lost 5 bases, and 15 bases lay in between. CDR3 loop: CASSRLEPETQYF. The CDR3 DNA sequence: TGTGCCAGCTCTAGACTAGAACCGGAGACCCAGTACTTC.

This clone was detected a few times. This chain connects TRBV27 to TRBJ2-7, with D perhaps TRBD2 (5 bases). The CDR3 has 14 residues. The germline V and J ends were trimmed by 0 bases and 6 bases, with 12 bases remaining between them. Germline CDR1 reads MNHEY; CDR2 reads SMNVEV (reference sequence). CDR3: CASSLSPVAGEQYF. DNA of the CDR3: TGTGCCAGCAGTTTATCGCCGGTTGCGGGCGAGCAGTACTTC.

The CDR3 spells CASSYSGAPVEQYF. CDR3 sequence (DNA): TGTGCCAGCAGTTACTCGGGGGCGCCCGTCGAGCAGTACTTC. The rearrangement joins TRBV6-5 to TRBJ2-7; the D gene is possibly TRBD1 (6 bases). This CDR3 comprises 14 residues. V was pared by 0 bases and J by 6 bases, with 12 bases between. Germline V gene lookup returns CDR1 MNHEY and CDR2 SVGAGI.

This rearrangement joins TRBV7-3 to TRBJ2-7, with D uncertain. The V end lost 0 bases, the J end lost 7 bases, and 10 bases lay between the germline ends. Germline V gene sequence: CDR1 SGHTA, CDR2 FQGTGA. The CDR3 consists of 13 residues. The CDR3 protein is CASSLTGIGEQYF. As DNA, the CDR3 is TGTGCCAGCAGCTTAACGGGGATAGGGGAGCAGTACTTC.

The J gene is TRBJ1-1, the V gene TRBV7-9; no clear D gene. CDR3 length equals 12 residues. Trimming removed 2 bases from V and 6 bases from J, with 7 bases in between. Germline V gene sequence: CDR1 SEHNR, CDR2 FQNEAQ (reference sequence). CDR3 sequence reads: CASSLLASEAFF. CDR3 sequence (DNA): TGTGCCAGCAGCTTACTGGCGTCTGAAGCTTTCTTT.

The chain employs TRBV15 and TRBJ1-2; 7 positions match TRBD1. The CDR3 spans 17 residues. V lost 0 bases and J lost 5; bases outside the gene matches: 12. Per the germline V gene, CDR1 is LNHNV and CDR2 is YYDKDF (reference sequence). CDR3 coding DNA: TGTGCCACCAGCAGAGATCAGGGCAGGGGGTTTTTTTATGGCTACACCTTC. This sequence encodes CATSRDQGRGFFYGYTF.

The chain is built from TRBV4-1 and TRBJ1-5; D possibly corresponds to TRBD1 (5 bases). The CDR3 is 16 amino acids. Germline V gene sequence: CDR1 MGHRA, CDR2 YSYEKL. Deletions cut 1 base from V and 0 bases from J, with 10 bases between. CDR3 in amino acids: CASSQGQLNSNQPQHF. The CDR3 DNA reads TGCGCCAGCAGCCAAGGACAGCTAAATAGCAATCAGCCCCAGCATTTT.

The chain employs TRBV6-5 and TRBJ2-7, with 7 positions matching TRBD2. Germline V gene sequence: CDR1 MNHEY, CDR2 SVGAGI. The trim removed 2 bases at V and 6 bases at J, leaving 7 bases unmatched. The CDR3 extends over 14 amino acids. The CDR3 DNA reads TGTGCCAGCAGTTACGGTGTCGGCGGGGGCGAGCAGTACTTC. It specifies CASSYGVGGGEQYF.

This chain uses TRBV29-1 with TRBJ1-1; 8 bases match TRBD1. The germline V gene encodes CDR1 SQVTM and CDR2 ANQGSEA. After removal of 7 bases from V and 0 bases from J, the junction contained 7 bases not matched to a gene. The CDR3 runs to 14 residues. As DNA, the CDR3 is TGCAGCGCCCGGACAGGGCGCATGAACACTGAAGCTTTCTTT. Its translation: CSARTGRMNTEAFF.